The next 30 T cell receptor beta chains were all read from a single sample in a study of cytomegalovirus exposure and HLA in healthy donors. The PCR employed 60 Vbeta primers together with 13 Jbeta primers. Using immunoSEQ multiplex PCR, the repertoire was profiled, and TCRdb retains in-frame clones only, with some absent. Of about 190,000 clones listed, approximately 70% were seen once; the top ten hold 2.5% to 3.5%. What was sequenced was PBMCs. The source of these receptors is a woman aged 25-40 years in good health and CMV-seropositive.

This clone has just one count. The V and J genes are TRBV10-1 and TRBJ2-7; a weak D match, TRBD2 (6 bases). Trimming removed 4 bases from V and 1 base from J, with 17 bases in between. CDR3 length equals 16 residues. CDR1 and CDR2 from the germline V gene are WNHNN and SYGVQD (reference sequence). The CDR3 DNA follows: TGCGCCAGCAGTGCCCTTGATTTAGCGGCTTCCTACGAGCAGTACTTC. Its protein product is CASSALDLAASYEQYF.

This clone has a handful of counts. This chain joins TRBV5-4 and TRBJ2-5, with D maybe TRBD2 (6 bases). This CDR3 comprises 14 residues. The V gene lost 0 bases and the J gene lost 7 bases, with 13 bases spanning the gap. CDR1 is SGHNT and CDR2 is YYREEE in the germline V gene (reference sequence). The CDR3 DNA sequence: TGTGCCAGCAGCTTGGACGGGGGAAGCGGGACCCAGTACTTC. Amino acid sequence: CASSLDGGSGTQYF.

This chain joins TRBV4-1 and TRBJ2-7; possibly TRBD1 for D (5 bases). CDR3 length: 15 residues. V lost 3 bases to trimming and J lost 6 bases, with 18 bases between them. Germline loops: CDR1 MGHRA, CDR2 YSYEKL. The CDR3, as DNA: TGCGCCAGCAGCCAGGTTCTGCAGGGAACGGCCGAGCAGTACTTC. It encodes CASSQVLQGTAEQYF.

The chain couples TRBV7-8 to TRBJ2-7, with TRBD2 identical over 8 bases. The CDR3 extends over 15 amino acids. Trimming removed 5 bases from V and 0 bases from J; junction bases left unmatched: 6. Germline V gene lookup returns CDR1 SGHVS and CDR2 FQNEAQ. The CDR3 DNA is TGTGCCAGCAGCCGGGGGGGCGGGTTCTCCTACGAGCAGTACTTC. Translating it yields CASSRGGGFSYEQYF. The full variable domain, completed using reference TRBV7-8 and TRBJ2-7, is GAGVSQSPRYKVAKRGQDVALRCDPISGHVSLFWYQQALGQGPEFLTYFQNEAQLDKSGLPSDRFFAERPEGSVSTLKIQRTQQEDSAVYLCASSRGGGFSYEQYFGPGTRLTVT.

This clone turned up a few times. V and J are TRBV7-9 and TRBJ2-5, with D possibly matching TRBD2 (5 bases). Germline CDR1 SEHNR, CDR2 FQNEAQ (reference sequence). This CDR3 has 14 residues. The ends were cut back, 5 bases at V and 2 bases at J, with 12 bases in the middle. CDR3 residues: CASSQRSGQETQYF. CDR3 sequence (DNA): TGTGCCAGCAGCCAAAGGTCGGGACAAGAGACCCAGTACTTC.

V is TRBV7-2 and J is TRBJ2-1; perhaps TRBD1 as D (6 bases). CDR3 length: 17 residues. CDR1 and CDR2 from the germline V gene are SGHTA and FQGNSA. Trimming removed 2 bases from V and 0 bases from J, with 14 bases in between. The CDR3 DNA is TGTGCCAGCAGCTTAAATCCCACGGACAGCTCCTACAATGAGCAGTTCTTC. Its translation is CASSLNPTDSSYNEQFF. Looking up the rest from reference TRBV7-2 and TRBJ2-1 gives the full variable domain: GAGVSQSPSNKVTEKGKDVELRCDPISGHTALYWYRQSLGQGLEFLIYFQGNSAPDKSGLPSDRFSAERTGGSVSTLTIQRTQQEDSAVYLCASSLNPTDSSYNEQFFGPGTRLTVL.

This clone was counted between two and nine times. This sequence joins TRBV28 and TRBJ1-5; 8 bases are a match to TRBD1. The germline CDR1 and CDR2 sequences are MDHEN and SYDVKM. The CDR3 covers 16 residues. With 7 bases clipped from V and 2 bases from J, the junction kept 10 bases outside the gene matches. Written as DNA, the CDR3 is TGTGCCAGCATCCCTAAGGACAGGGAGGGCAATCAGCCCCAGCATTTT. Its translation: CASIPKDREGNQPQHF.

This clone has a handful of counts. This chain connects TRBV9 to TRBJ2-7; 14 nucleotides line up with TRBD2. Germline CDR1 reads SGDLS; CDR2 reads YYNGEE. J gave up 3 bases and V 3 bases, and 2 bases lay outside the gene matches. The CDR3 is 15 residues long. CDR3 sequence (DNA): TGTGCCAGCAGCGCCGGGACTAGCGGGGGCTACGAGCAGTACTTC. It is translated as CASSAGTSGGYEQYF.

This clone was picked up a small number of times. V usage is TRBV19 and J usage is TRBJ2-7, with 8 bases identical to TRBD2. The V and J ends lost 11 bases and 7 bases, in that order; junction bases with no gene match: 16. This CDR3 has 14 amino acids. CDR1 and CDR2 (germline): LNHDA, SQIVND (reference sequence). Written as DNA, the CDR3 is TGTGCCTCCTCGGGAGGGGGAGAAGCGGGGGAGCAGTACTTC. It yields the protein CASSGGGEAGEQYF.

The chain has TRBV5-8 and TRBJ2-1; 7 nucleotides match TRBD1. Germline lookup yields CDR1 SGHTS and CDR2 YDEGEE. This CDR3 contains 16 residues. The V and J ends lost 5 bases and 5 bases, in that order; junction bases with no gene match: 13. In DNA form, the CDR3 reads TGTGCCAGCAGTTATCACAGGGGCCCTTTGAACAATGAGCAGTTCTTC. Protein product: CASSYHRGPLNNEQFF.

This clone was observed once. The chain uses TRBV27 and TRBJ2-7; 8 bases map to TRBD1. The CDR3 is made up of 14 amino acids. CDR1 is MNHEY and CDR2 is SMNVEV in the germline V gene (reference sequence). V gave up 2 bases and J gave up 2 bases; unmatched junction bases: 2. The CDR3 spells CASSLGRGPYEQYF. Written as DNA, the CDR3 is TGTGCCAGCAGTTTAGGCAGGGGGCCCTACGAGCAGTACTTC.

The DNA for the CDR3 is TGTGCCAGCAGTTTTCCGAGTCGACGTACGGGGCAAGAGACCCAGTACTTC. Its translation: CASSFPSRRTGQETQYF. V gene TRBV28 combines with J gene TRBJ2-5; D possibly corresponds to TRBD2 (5 bases). V was clipped by 3 bases and J by 2 bases, with 19 bases between them. The CDR3 is 17 residues long. The germline V gene encodes CDR1 MDHEN and CDR2 SYDVKM. Full variable domain (remainder filled in from reference TRBV28 and TRBJ2-5): DVKVTQSSRYLVKRTGEKVFLECVQDMDHENMFWYRQDPGLGLRLIYFSYDVKMKEKGDIPEGYSVSREKKERFSLILESASTNQTSMYLCASSFPSRRTGQETQYFGPGTRLLVL.

This chain connects TRBV7-8 to TRBJ2-7, with 7 bases lining up with TRBD2. The CDR3 is made up of 16 amino acids. Per the germline V gene, CDR1 is SGHVS and CDR2 is FQNEAQ. V dropped 4 bases and J dropped 1; count of bases not matched to a gene: 10. The CDR3 DNA sequence: TGTGCCAGCAGCTACCGACAAGTGGGAGGGTCCTACGAGCAGTACTTC. Encoded protein: CASSYRQVGGSYEQYF.

The chain links TRBV9 to TRBJ2-3, with 7 positions matching TRBD2. The V gene's germline CDR1 is SGDLS and CDR2 YYNGEE. The junction had 4 bases not matched to a gene; V was cut back by 4 bases and J by 5 bases. The length of the CDR3 is 13 residues. This chain's CDR3 is CASSPWGGDTQYF. In DNA form, the CDR3 reads TGTGCCAGCAGCCCTTGGGGGGGAGATACGCAGTATTTT. Full variable domain (outside the CDR3, taken from reference TRBV9 and TRBJ2-3): DSGVTQTPKHLITATGQRVTLRCSPRSGDLSVYWYQQSLDQGLQFLIQYYNGEERAKGNILERFSAQQFPDLHSELNLSSLELGDSALYFCASSPWGGDTQYFGPGTRLTVL.

The V call is TRBV7-9, the J call TRBJ2-1, with 7 bases matching TRBD1. V shed 6 bases, J shed 6 bases, and the junction held 5 bases outside the gene matches. The CDR3 extends over 13 amino acids. Germline CDR1 and CDR2: SEHNR and FQNEAQ (reference sequence). DNA of the CDR3: TGTGCCAGCAGGCAGGGGGTCACCAATGAGCAGTTCTTC. Translating gives CASRQGVTNEQFF.

The chain links TRBV6-5 to TRBJ1-1; the match to TRBD1 covers 7 bases. With V trimmed by 2 bases and J by 6 bases, 3 bases remained unmatched. CDR3 length: 13 residues. Looked up from germline, CDR1 is MNHEY and CDR2 is SVGAGI. CDR3 protein: CASSYTGVAEAFF. Written as DNA, the CDR3 is TGTGCCAGCAGTTACACAGGGGTCGCTGAAGCTTTCTTT.

The chain uses TRBV7-9 and TRBJ2-3; possibly TRBD1 for D (5 bases). The CDR3 consists of 13 residues. The V end was cut by 0 bases, the J end by 4 bases, with 5 bases between. Germline V gives CDR1 SEHNR, CDR2 FQNEAQ (reference sequence). CDR3 nucleotides: TGTGCCAGCAGCTTAGCGGGGCCAGATACGCAGTATTTT. As protein: CASSLAGPDTQYF.

The V gene is TRBV6-6, the J gene TRBJ2-5; 8 nucleotides align to TRBD1. CDR1 and CDR2 (germline): MNHNY, SVGAGI (reference sequence). V trimming: 10 bases; J trimming: 4 bases; junction bases outside the gene matches: 11. This CDR3 is built from 14 residues. The CDR3 protein is CATTPDRVVETQYF. The DNA for the CDR3 is TGTGCCACCACTCCGGACAGGGTCGTAGAGACCCAGTACTTC.

With regard to this clone: One end of the junction is discordant with germline, which a read error may explain. This chain links TRBV7-9 with TRBJ1-5; D unresolved. Germline values: CDR1 SEHNR, CDR2 FQNEAQ (reference sequence). CDR3 length: 15 residues. The CDR3 DNA reads TGTTCCAGCAGCTTAGGAGGGATACCTAATCAGCCCCAGCATTTT. Translated: CSSSLGGIPNQPQHF.

V is TRBV28 and J is TRBJ2-7, with a tentative D call TRBD2 (5 bases). The germline V gene has CDR1 MDHEN and CDR2 SYDVKM. V was shortened by 5 bases and J by 8 bases, with 13 bases between the two germline ends. This CDR3 region has 12 residues. The CDR3 region has the DNA TGTGCCAGCAGTATCCAACGGGGAAAGCAGTACTTC. Translated: CASSIQRGKQYF.

This clone turned up a few times. This chain connects TRBV4-2 to TRBJ1-1, with D maybe TRBD1 (6 bases). Germline CDR1 LGHNA, CDR2 YNFKEQ. This CDR3 is 15 amino acids long. Trimming removed 0 bases from V and 1 base from J, with 9 bases in between. The CDR3 nucleotides are TGTGCCAGCAGCCAAGATCTAGGGGGGAACACTGAAGCTTTCTTT. As protein: CASSQDLGGNTEAFF.

This clone was observed once. The V gene is TRBV11-2, the J gene TRBJ2-1; 8 positions match TRBD2. The germline gives CDR1 SGHAT, CDR2 FQNNGV. Losses at the gene ends were 0 bases for V and 2 bases for J; bases not matched to a gene: 0. CDR3 length equals 15 residues. CDR3: CASSLELAAYNEQFF. CDR3 nucleotide sequence: TGTGCCAGCAGCTTAGAACTAGCGGCCTACAATGAGCAGTTCTTC. The full variable domain, rest sourced from reference TRBV11-2 and TRBJ2-1, is EAGVAQSPRYKIIEKRQSVAFWCNPISGHATLYWYQQILGQGPKLLIQFQNNGVVDDSQLPKDRFSAERLKGVDSTLKIQPAKLEDSAVYLCASSLELAAYNEQFFGPGTRLTVL.

For the CDR3, the DNA is TGTGCCAGCAGTTTTGGGACAGGAGTCTACAATGAGCAGTTCTTC. Translation gives CASSFGTGVYNEQFF. The chain is built from TRBV7-7 and TRBJ2-1, with 8 bases fitting TRBD1. CDR1 SSHAT and CDR2 FNYEAQ come from the germline V gene (reference sequence). Germline trimming cut 6 bases from V and 3 bases from J; bases unmatched to any gene: 7. The CDR3 extends over 15 amino acids.

This clone has just a few counts. V usage is TRBV14 and J usage is TRBJ1-2; D gene uncertain. Germline CDR1 and CDR2: SGHDN and FVKESK. The CDR3 runs to 13 residues. The V end was cut by 4 bases, the J end by 7 bases, with 13 bases between. This chain's CDR3 is CASSRSDFGGYTF. CDR3 DNA sequence: TGTGCCAGCAGCCGCAGCGATTTCGGTGGCTACACCTTC.

A single count supports this clone. This sample includes further DNA sequences coding for the same CDR3. The chain has TRBV10-3 and TRBJ2-7; 8 nucleotides align to TRBD2. The CDR3 runs to 14 residues. Trimming cost V 2 bases and J 3 bases; bases outside gene matches: 3. Germline V CDR1 and CDR2: ENHRY, SYGVKD. CDR3 region: CAISEASGSYEQYF. The CDR3 nucleotides are TGTGCCATCAGTGAGGCCAGCGGGAGCTACGAGCAGTACTTC.

The rearrangement links TRBV10-1 to TRBJ2-5; a possible D gene is TRBD2 (6 bases). The ends were cut back, 4 bases at V and 5 bases at J, with 11 bases in the middle. Germline V CDR1 and CDR2: WNHNN, SYGVQD (reference sequence). The CDR3 runs to 13 residues. Here the CDR3 DNA reads TGCGCCAGCAGTGCCCGACGGGGGGAGACCCAGTACTTC. It codes for CASSARRGETQYF.

J is TRBJ2-5 and V is TRBV5-1; 7 bases map to TRBD1. CDR3 size: 14 residues. V shed 4 bases and J 5 bases; nucleotides not matched to a gene: 8. Looked up from germline, CDR1 is SGHRS and CDR2 is YFSETQ. The chain's CDR3 is CASSTGQAGETQYF. The CDR3 DNA sequence: TGCGCCAGCAGCACTGGACAGGCTGGCGAGACCCAGTACTTC. The whole variable domain, filled in from reference TRBV5-1 and TRBJ2-5, reads KAGVTQTPRYLIKTRGQQVTLSCSPISGHRSVSWYQQTPGQGLQFLFEYFSETQRNKGNFPGRFSGRQFSNSRSEMNVSTLELGDSALYLCASSTGQAGETQYFGPGTRLLVL.

This clone has just a few counts. The V and J genes are TRBV4-1 and TRBJ2-7; 10 bases agree with TRBD2. CDR1 and CDR2 from the germline V gene are MGHRA and YSYEKL. The CDR3 totals 17 residues. V lost 0 bases, J lost 6 bases, and 11 bases stayed unmatched. CDR3 DNA sequence: TGCGCCAGCAGCCAAGATAGTATAGTAGCGGGAGGTAGCGAGCAGTACTTC. Its protein product is CASSQDSIVAGGSEQYF.

This chain links TRBV7-7 with TRBJ2-7, with 8 bases that match TRBD1. The V gene's germline CDR1 is SSHAT and CDR2 FNYEAQ (reference sequence). Trimming removed 7 bases from V and 6 bases from J; junction bases left unmatched: 14. CDR3 length: 15 amino acids. The CDR3 DNA reads as TGTGCCAGCACCTTCAAGACAGGGGTTTCTAGCGAGCAGTACTTC. This encodes CASTFKTGVSSEQYF.

The chain employs TRBV27 and TRBJ1-6, with D perhaps matching TRBD1 (6 bases). CDR3 size: 16 residues. Trimming took 4 bases from V and 6 from J, leaving 16 bases between them. The V gene's germline CDR1 is MNHEY and CDR2 SMNVEV (reference sequence). CDR3 sequence: CASSSAGGRLNSPLHF. In DNA form, the CDR3 reads TGTGCCAGCAGTTCTGCTGGGGGCAGGCTTAATTCACCCCTCCACTTT.